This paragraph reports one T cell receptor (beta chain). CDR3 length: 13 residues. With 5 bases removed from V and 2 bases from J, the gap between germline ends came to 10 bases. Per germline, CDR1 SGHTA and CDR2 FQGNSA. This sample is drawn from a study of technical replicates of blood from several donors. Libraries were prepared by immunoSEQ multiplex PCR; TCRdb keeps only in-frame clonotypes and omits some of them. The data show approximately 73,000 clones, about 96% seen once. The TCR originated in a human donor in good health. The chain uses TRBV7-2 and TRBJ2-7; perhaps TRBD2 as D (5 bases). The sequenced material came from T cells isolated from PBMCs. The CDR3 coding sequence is TGTGCCAGCAGCAAGGACGGGACCTACGAGCAGTACTTC. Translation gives CASSKDGTYEQYF.